A single sample is the source of the 27 T cell receptor beta chains below, sequenced in a study of CD8+CD57+ T cells in acquired aplastic anemia. Profiling that covered TCR beta VDJ and CDR3 relied on genomic DNA as its template. A single record per CDR3 protein comes from TCRdb applying MiXCR to the reads. This sample carries fewer than 250,000 distinct CDR3 sequences, around half of them seen once, and the ten largest clones take 16%. The sample consisted of sorted CD4+, CD8+, or CD8+CD57+ T cells (not recorded which) from PBMCs. The receptor set was obtained from a human donor in good health, serving as a control.

This sequence joins TRBV7-3 and TRBJ2-1; TRBD2 matches at 13 bases. This CDR3 has 15 amino acids. V was pared by 5 bases and J by 6 bases, with 4 bases of the junction left unmatched. Germline V lookup: CDR1 SGHTA, CDR2 FQGTGA. DNA for the CDR3: TGTGCCAGCAGCCCGACTAGCGGGGGGCGCAATGAGCAGTTCTTC. Translated, it gives CASSPTSGGRNEQFF.

The V call is TRBV20-1, the J call TRBJ2-7; TRBD1 is a possible D gene (6 bases). Germline lookup yields CDR1 DFQATT and CDR2 SNEGSKA (reference sequence). The V gene lost 4 bases and the J gene lost 0 bases, with 13 bases spanning the gap. CDR3 length equals 14 residues. CDR3 sequence reads: CSANPGENSYEQYF. CDR3 coding DNA: TGCAGTGCTAACCCAGGGGAAAACTCCTACGAGCAGTACTTC.

The chain recombines TRBV6-6 with TRBJ2-1; unclear D gene. This CDR3 contains 14 residues. V was clipped by 5 bases and J by 0 bases, with 8 bases between them. Germline V gene lookup returns CDR1 MNHNY and CDR2 SVGAGI (reference sequence). In DNA, the CDR3 is TGTGCCAGCAGTGATCATAGCTCCTACAATGAGCAGTTCTTC. It encodes CASSDHSSYNEQFF.

The genes are TRBV25-1 and TRBJ2-1; a possible D gene is TRBD2 (6 bases). This CDR3 region has 14 residues. V dropped 7 bases and J dropped 4 bases, with 14 bases sitting between them. Germline V CDR1 and CDR2: MGHDK, SYGVNS. As DNA, the CDR3 is TGTGCCAGCACCGTCCCAGGAGGGTACAATGAGCAGTTCTTC. Its translation is CASTVPGGYNEQFF.

The chain links TRBV15 to TRBJ2-7; tentative D call: TRBD1 (5 bases). Germline-derived CDR1 and CDR2 are LNHNV and YYDKDF (reference sequence). Trimming stripped 0 bases from V and 6 bases from J, with 12 bases between. This CDR3 spans 14 amino acids. The CDR3 DNA follows: TGTGCCACCAGCAGAGATAGGGGCCCGGGCGAGCAGTACTTC. Its translation: CATSRDRGPGEQYF.

This clonotype was counted a few times. V usage is TRBV5-6 and J usage is TRBJ2-5; 9 bases fit TRBD1. This CDR3 is built from 15 residues. The germline CDR1 and CDR2 sequences are SGHDT and YYEEEE. The trim removed 0 bases at V and 4 bases at J, leaving 4 bases unmatched. The CDR3 sequence is CASSLEPGQGETQYF. The CDR3 DNA reads TGTGCCAGCAGCTTGGAGCCGGGACAGGGAGAGACCCAGTACTTC.

This clonotype was picked up many times. This chain joins TRBV4-2 and TRBJ1-2; possible D gene TRBD1, 5 bases. The CDR3 length is 16 residues. The germline V and J ends were trimmed by 4 bases and 2 bases, with 17 bases remaining between them. The germline CDR1 and CDR2 sequences are LGHNA and YNFKEQ. The CDR3 nucleotides read TGTGCCAGCAGCCTCGCCCCAGGGATTTCGAACTATGGCTACACCTTC. Protein sequence: CASSLAPGISNYGYTF.

This clonotype has just one count. The J gene is TRBJ2-3, the V gene TRBV7-9; D call uncertain. Germline V lookup: CDR1 SEHNR, CDR2 FQNEAQ (reference sequence). The length of the CDR3 is 14 residues. Trimming removed 1 base from V and 6 bases from J, with 11 bases in between. CDR3 region: CASSLGRLGDTQYF. The CDR3 DNA is TGTGCCAGCAGCTTAGGGAGACTGGGGGATACGCAGTATTTT.

The V and J genes are TRBV20-1 and TRBJ2-2; perhaps TRBD2 as D (5 bases). CDR3 length equals 13 residues. The germline CDR1 and CDR2 sequences are DFQATT and SNEGSKA (reference sequence). V was pared by 3 bases and J by 6 bases, with 11 bases between. DNA of the CDR3: TGCAGTGCTAGCGGAGGAAATGCCGGGGAGCTGTTTTTT. It codes for CSASGGNAGELFF.

The sample holds a few counts of this clonotype. The junction differs from germline at one of its ends, possibly a read error. The CDR3 sequence is CSARVLSTNGKLFF. The CDR3 DNA reads TGCAGTGCTAGGGTTCTCTCAACTAATGGAAAACTGTTTTTT. The chain links TRBV20-1 to TRBJ1-4; D gene uncertain. This CDR3 spans 14 amino acids. Germline V CDR1 and CDR2: DFQATT, SNEGSKA (reference sequence).

This clonotype has at least ten counts. This chain uses TRBV6-1 with TRBJ1-3, with D uncertain. Germline CDR1 reads MNHNS; CDR2 reads SASEGT. The ends were cut back, 2 bases at V and 6 bases at J, with 14 bases in the middle. This CDR3 has 15 amino acids. CDR3 region: CASSELLGQSNTIYF. CDR3 DNA: TGTGCCAGCAGTGAATTATTGGGTCAGTCAAACACCATATATTTT.

On this clonotype: This clone may be a read error of a much larger clone one base away. CDR3 sequence: CASIGRGAPYSNQPQHF. The CDR3 coding sequence is TGCGCCAGCATAGGACGGGGGGCTCCTTATAGCAATCAGCCCCAGCATTTT. The chain links TRBV5-1 to TRBJ1-5; possible D gene TRBD1, 6 bases. The CDR3 is 17 amino acids. Between the trimmed V and J ends, which lost 6 bases and 0 bases, there was a span of 19 bases. Germline values: CDR1 SGHRS, CDR2 YFSETQ.

This chain uses TRBV19 with TRBJ2-7; D tentatively fits TRBD1 or TRBD2 (5 bases each). Trimming stripped 7 bases from V and 4 bases from J, with 14 bases between. Germline V gene lookup returns CDR1 LNHDA and CDR2 SQIVND (reference sequence). CDR3 length equals 13 residues. This chain's CDR3 is CASTRGYRYEQYF. CDR3 sequence (DNA): TGTGCCAGTACTCGGGGCTACCGTTACGAGCAGTACTTC.

There are a few counts of this clonotype. This chain links TRBV29-1 with TRBJ1-6; D is uncertain. Trimming pared 6 bases from V and 10 bases from J, leaving 13 bases between. CDR3 length: 12 amino acids. The germline V gene has CDR1 SQVTM and CDR2 ANQGSEA. In DNA form, the CDR3 reads TGCAGCGTGGGGAGGGAGCGCTCACCCCTCCACTTT. It yields the protein CSVGRERSPLHF.

The sample holds many counts of this clonotype. The rearrangement links TRBV14 to TRBJ2-5; D not resolved. From germline, CDR1 is SGHDN and CDR2 FVKESK. Trimming took 5 bases from V and 7 from J, leaving 8 bases between them. This CDR3 has 11 amino acids. The CDR3: CASSSYVTQYF. The CDR3 coding sequence is TGTGCCAGCAGCTCTTATGTGACCCAGTACTTC.

At least ten counts were recorded for this clonotype. The rearrangement joins TRBV29-1 to TRBJ2-5; 12 bases map to TRBD2. Germline V gene sequence: CDR1 SQVTM, CDR2 ANQGSEA. Unmatched junction bases numbered 8, after V lost 3 bases and J lost 0 bases. The CDR3 is made up of 17 amino acids. The CDR3 DNA follows: TGCAGCGTTGAGGCGACTAGCGGGGGATGGTACCAAGAGACCCAGTACTTC. This translates into CSVEATSGGWYQETQYF.

V is TRBV6-5 and J is TRBJ2-3, with D maybe TRBD1 (5 bases). Trimming left V 2 bases short and J 3 bases short, with 9 bases between. Germline CDR1 MNHEY, CDR2 SVGAGI. The CDR3 length is 14 residues. The CDR3 DNA follows: TGTGCCAGCAGTTACACCAGGGAAACAGATACGCAGTATTTT. Protein: CASSYTRETDTQYF.

In its sample, this clonotype was seen many times. The CDR3 region is CAISPPSTSGGIYEQYF. The CDR3 DNA reads as TGTGCCATCAGCCCCCCCTCGACTAGCGGGGGTATCTACGAGCAGTACTTC. This rearrangement joins TRBV10-3 to TRBJ2-7; TRBD2 matches 12 bases. With 6 bases clipped from V and 3 bases from J, the junction kept 12 bases outside the gene matches. Germline V gene lookup returns CDR1 ENHRY and CDR2 SYGVKD. CDR3 size: 17 residues.

The rearrangement joins TRBV7-8 to TRBJ2-7; 8 nucleotides align to TRBD1. Germline trimming cut 8 bases from V and 2 bases from J; bases unmatched to any gene: 11. This CDR3 is built from 15 residues. The germline gives CDR1 SGHVS, CDR2 FQNEAQ. CDR3 in DNA: TGTGCCAGCGGCCCATTAGACAGGGGAACCTACGAGCAGTACTTC. Translating gives CASGPLDRGTYEQYF.

This chain links TRBV20-1 with TRBJ2-7; D gene ambiguous. The germline gives CDR1 DFQATT, CDR2 SNEGSKA (reference sequence). V was pared by 5 bases and J by 2 bases, with 13 bases between. The length of the CDR3 is 13 residues. The DNA for the CDR3 is TGCAGTGCTCAAAGGAGAGCAGCCTACGAGCAGTACTTC. This gives the protein CSAQRRAAYEQYF.

Remarks on this clonotype: The CDR3 does not end in the conserved phenylalanine or tryptophan, so this is likely a read error. The gene calls are TRBV7-9 and TRBJ2-5; D could derive from TRBD1 or TRBD2 (6 bases each). Germline V lookup: CDR1 SEHNR, CDR2 FQNEAQ (reference sequence). Trimming shortened V by 1 base and J by 1 base, and 16 bases separated the two germline ends. This CDR3 has 17 amino acids. The CDR3 spells CASSLGGGMPAQETQYL. For the CDR3, the DNA is TGTGCCAGCAGCTTAGGAGGGGGGATGCCCGCCCAAGAGACCCAGTACCTC.

This clonotype was counted ten times or more. The CDR3 DNA reads TGTGCCAGTACCCGGGACAGGAGGAGAGATGGCTACACCTTC. It is translated as CASTRDRRRDGYTF. This rearrangement joins TRBV19 to TRBJ1-2; 8 nucleotides line up with TRBD1. Trimming removed 7 bases from V and 6 bases from J; junction bases left unmatched: 10. The CDR3 totals 14 residues. CDR1 LNHDA and CDR2 SQIVND come from the germline V gene (reference sequence).

This clonotype came up many times. The gene calls are TRBV19 and TRBJ2-1, with 8 bases fitting TRBD2. Germline V CDR1 and CDR2: LNHDA, SQIVND (reference sequence). Germline trimming cut 3 bases from V and 7 bases from J; bases unmatched to any gene: 5. CDR3 length: 14 residues. The CDR3: CASSMGSGVNEQFF. The CDR3 nucleotides read TGTGCCAGTAGTATGGGTAGCGGGGTTAATGAGCAGTTCTTC.

In its sample, this clonotype was seen a few times. The V gene is TRBV2, the J gene TRBJ1-2; 7 bases align to TRBD1. The V and J ends lost 4 bases and 6 bases, in that order; junction bases with no gene match: 5. The V gene's germline CDR1 is SNHLY and CDR2 FYNNEI. This CDR3 is 13 amino acids long. The CDR3 DNA reads TGTGCCAGCAGTGCGGGTACAGGGGATGGCTACACCTTC. Translated, it gives CASSAGTGDGYTF.

This chain uses TRBV5-1 with TRBJ2-3; a weak D match, TRBD1 (6 bases). Trimming pared 0 bases from V and 6 bases from J, leaving 17 bases between. The germline CDR1 and CDR2 sequences are SGHRS and YFSETQ. The CDR3 consists of 16 residues. Here the CDR3 DNA reads TGCGCCAGCAGCTTGGGGGTTGGGGGCCTCGAGGATACGCAGTATTTT. Residues: CASSLGVGGLEDTQYF.

V gene TRBV29-1 combines with J gene TRBJ1-1; D is unclear. Germline CDR1 reads SQVTM; CDR2 reads ANQGSEA. This CDR3 spans 11 amino acids. Between the trimmed V and J ends, which lost 7 bases and 5 bases, there was a span of 11 bases. The CDR3 nucleotides read TGCAGCGCTGCTTGGGGAACTGAAGCTTTCTTT. The encoded protein is CSAAWGTEAFF.

Of note for this clonotype: This is likely a read error, given that the CDR3 carries no conserved phenylalanine or tryptophan at its end. The limits of the CDR3 on the DNA are not certain, so only TCRdb's listed CDR3 is given. The V and J genes are TRBV9 and TRBJ1-3. The germline gives CDR1 SGDLS, CDR2 YYNGEE. The CDR3 is 11 amino acids in total, end residues counted. CDR3 in amino acids: CASSAATSGGV.